This TCR beta chain was sequenced for a study of control samples from healthy donors and cancer patients. Method: immunoSEQ multiplex PCR; TCRdb's copy keeps in-frame clones and lacks some. The table lists fewer than 200,000 clones, just under 95% of them singletons. This CDR3 spans 17 amino acids. Trimming left V 7 bases short and J 2 bases short, with 21 bases between. CDR1 is MRHNA, CDR2 SNTAGT, per germline. What was sequenced was blood. The gene calls are TRBV6-4 and TRBJ1-5; a possible D gene is TRBD1 (5 bases). The receptor was isolated from a woman aged 55 to 70 in good health. This CDR3 reads CASNLPQGFSCNQPQHF. DNA of the CDR3: TGTGCCAGCAATCTACCCCAGGGTTTTTCTTGCAATCAGCCCCAGCATTTT.